This T cell receptor beta chain was documented in a study of control samples from healthy donors and cancer patients. TCRdb's copy holds only in-frame clones and misses some; the assay was immunoSEQ multiplex PCR. The sample contains 130,000 or so clones, 87% of which appear only once. Trimming shortened V by 1 base and J by 0 bases, and 12 bases separated the two germline ends. The CDR3 spans 17 residues. The germline V gene encodes CDR1 MGHDK and CDR2 SYGVNS. Specimen: blood. The receptor's source is a man aged 60-69 years in good health. The V and J genes are TRBV25-1 and TRBJ1-4; D remains unclear. The CDR3 sequence is CASSEWIGSATNEKLFF. The CDR3 DNA reads TGTGCCAGCAGTGAATGGATAGGGTCCGCAACTAATGAAAAACTGTTTTTT. Supplemented by reference TRBV25-1 and TRBJ1-4, the full variable domain reads EADIYQTPRYLVIGTGKKITLECSQTMGHDKMYWYQQDPGMELHLIHYSYGVNSTEKGDLSSESTVSRIRTEHFPLTLESARPSHTSQYLCASSEWIGSATNEKLFFGSGTQLSVL.